The T cell receptor beta chain under discussion was sequenced for a study of T-cell reconstitution after alpha-beta-depleted transplantation in children. This CDR3 has 17 residues. The V gene lost 4 bases and the J gene lost 6 bases, with 22 bases spanning the gap. The V gene's germline CDR1 is KGHDR and CDR2 SFDVKD. Unique molecular identifiers were used in preparing the TCRbeta library. Using its own MiXCR run on the PCR reads, TCRdb lists one record per CDR3 protein. The sample consists of about 610,000 distinct CDR3 sequences, more than 9% of them appearing once. The receptor comes from a human donor who donated a stem cell graft to a child with acute myeloid leukemia. This specimen was PBMCs from the stem cell graft donor, taken from the stem cell graft. The genes are TRBV24-1 and TRBJ2-3, with D possibly TRBD2 on 6 matching bases. CDR3 loop: CATSDPGGAGSRDTQYF. The DNA of the CDR3 is TGTGCCACCAGTGACCCTGGCGGCGCCGGGAGTAGGGATACGCAGTATTTT.